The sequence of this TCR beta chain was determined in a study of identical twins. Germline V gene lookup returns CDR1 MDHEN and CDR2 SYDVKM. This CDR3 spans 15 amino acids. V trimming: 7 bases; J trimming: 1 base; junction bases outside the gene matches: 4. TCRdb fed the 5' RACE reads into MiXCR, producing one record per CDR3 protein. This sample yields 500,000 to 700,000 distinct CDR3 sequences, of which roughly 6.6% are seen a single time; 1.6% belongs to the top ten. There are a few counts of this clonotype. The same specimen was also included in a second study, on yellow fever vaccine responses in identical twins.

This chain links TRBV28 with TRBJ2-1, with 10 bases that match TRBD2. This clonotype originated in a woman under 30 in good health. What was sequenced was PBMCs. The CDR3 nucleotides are TGTGCCAGCAAGAAGACTAGCGGGTCCTACAATGAGCAGTTCTTC. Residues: CASKKTSGSYNEQFF. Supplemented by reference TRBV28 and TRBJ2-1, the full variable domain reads DVKVTQSSRYLVKRTGEKVFLECVQDMDHENMFWYRQDPGLGLRLIYFSYDVKMKEKGDIPEGYSVSREKKERFSLILESASTNQTSMYLCASKKTSGSYNEQFFGPGTRLTVL.